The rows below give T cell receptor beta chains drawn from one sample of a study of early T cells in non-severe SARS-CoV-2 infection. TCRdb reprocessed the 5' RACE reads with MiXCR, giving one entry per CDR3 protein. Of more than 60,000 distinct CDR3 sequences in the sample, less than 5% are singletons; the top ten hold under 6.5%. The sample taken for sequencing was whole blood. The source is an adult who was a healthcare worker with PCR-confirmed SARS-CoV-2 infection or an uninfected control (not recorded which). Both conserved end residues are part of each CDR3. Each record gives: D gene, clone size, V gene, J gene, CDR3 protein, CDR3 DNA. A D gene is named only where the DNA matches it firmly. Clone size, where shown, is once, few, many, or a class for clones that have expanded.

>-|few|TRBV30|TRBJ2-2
CAWSVSYTGELFF
TGTGCCTGGAGTGTATCCTACACCGGGGAGCTGTTTTTT
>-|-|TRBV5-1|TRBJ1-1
CASSPGWAEAFF
TGCGCCAGCAGCCCAGGGTGGGCTGAAGCTTTCTTT
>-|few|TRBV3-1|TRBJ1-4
CASSQEWGLGTNEKLFF
TGTGCCAGCAGCCAAGAGTGGGGATTAGGGACTAATGAAAAACTGTTTTTT
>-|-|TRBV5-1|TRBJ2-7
CASSRGVDYEQYF
TGCGCCAGCAGCCGCGGGGTTGACTACGAGCAGTACTTC
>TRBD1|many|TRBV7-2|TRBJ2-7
CASSLRGRNPYEQYF
TGTGCCAGCAGCTTAAGGGGGCGTAATCCCTACGAGCAGTACTTC
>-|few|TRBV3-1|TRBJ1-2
CASSQGGGNYDGYTF
TGTGCCAGCAGCCAAGGCGGGGGTAATTATGATGGCTACACCTTC
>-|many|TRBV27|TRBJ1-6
CASSFRDSPLHF
TGTGCCAGCAGTTTTAGGGATTCACCCCTCCACTTT
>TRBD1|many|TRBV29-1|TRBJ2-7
CSVETPGGYEQYF
TGCAGCGTTGAAACCCCAGGGGGTTACGAGCAGTACTTC
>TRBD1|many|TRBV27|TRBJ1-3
CASSPQSPGTGLRNTIYF
TGTGCCAGCAGTCCACAATCCCCTGGGACAGGGTTAAGAAACACCATATATTTT
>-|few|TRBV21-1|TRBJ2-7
CASRSGGDSYEQYF
TGTGCCAGCAGATCGGGGGGTGATTCCTACGAGCAGTACTTC
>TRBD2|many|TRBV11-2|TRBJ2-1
CASSFSGLAVFF
TGTGCCAGCAGCTTTTCAGGGCTAGCGGTGTTCTTC
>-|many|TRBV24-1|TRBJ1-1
CATSEAFNTEAFF
TGTGCCACCAGTGAGGCGTTTAACACTGAAGCTTTCTTT
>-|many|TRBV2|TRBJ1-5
CASSEARKWAFWRRGNQPQHF
TGTGCCAGCAGTGAAGCGCGTAAATGGGCATTCTGGCGCCGGGGCAATCAGCCCCAGCATTTT
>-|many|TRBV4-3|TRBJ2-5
CASSQENGADVGQETQYF
TGCGCCAGCAGCCAAGAGAACGGGGCTGATGTGGGCCAAGAGACCCAGTACTTC
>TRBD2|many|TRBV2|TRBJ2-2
CASRLAGAGELFF
TGTGCCAGTAGACTAGCGGGAGCCGGGGAGCTGTTTTTT
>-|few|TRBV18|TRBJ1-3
CASSPLPGGGKWNTIYF
TGTGCCAGCTCACCCCTCCCGGGAGGTGGGAAGTGGAACACCATATATTTT
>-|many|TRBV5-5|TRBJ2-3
CASISGSNTQYF
TGTGCCAGCATCTCGGGGAGTAATACGCAGTATTTT
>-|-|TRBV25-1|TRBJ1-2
CASSDLINYGYTF
TGTGCCAGCAGTGACCTGATCAACTATGGCTACACCTTC
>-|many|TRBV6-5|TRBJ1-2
CASRPGPVGYTF
TGTGCCAGCAGACCGGGGCCTGTTGGCTACACCTTC
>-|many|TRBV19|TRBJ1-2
CASSIAGAGGYTF
TGTGCCAGTAGTATAGCGGGGGCCGGCGGCTACACCTTC
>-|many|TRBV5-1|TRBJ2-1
CASSLEGGSWGYNEQFF
TGCGCCAGCAGCTTGGAAGGTGGCTCCTGGGGTTACAATGAGCAGTTCTTC
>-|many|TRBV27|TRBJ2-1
CASSALSSYNEQFF
TGTGCCAGCAGTGCCCTATCTTCGTACAATGAGCAGTTCTTC
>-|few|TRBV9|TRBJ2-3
CASSVGVHRGDTQYF
TGTGCCAGCAGCGTTGGAGTTCACCGTGGAGATACGCAGTATTTT
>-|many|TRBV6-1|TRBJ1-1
CASRRAGNTEAFF
TGTGCCAGCAGGAGGGCGGGGAACACTGAAGCTTTCTTT
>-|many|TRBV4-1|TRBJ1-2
CASSQEFNRDSYGYTF
TGCGCCAGCAGCCAAGAATTCAACAGGGATTCATATGGCTACACCTTC
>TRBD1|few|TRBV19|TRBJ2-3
CASSPGQGAMADTQYF
TGTGCCAGTTCTCCGGGACAGGGGGCGATGGCAGATACGCAGTATTTT
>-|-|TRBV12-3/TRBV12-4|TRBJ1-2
CASSLVIQRTGLNYGYTF
TGTGCCAGCAGTTTAGTGATTCAGAGAACAGGTTTAAACTATGGCTACACCTTC
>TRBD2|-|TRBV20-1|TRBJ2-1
CSVWGTSGDNEQFF
TGCAGTGTCTGGGGGACTAGCGGTGACAATGAGCAGTTCTTC
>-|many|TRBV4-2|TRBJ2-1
CASSQEVNSVASYNEQFF
TGTGCCAGCAGCCAAGAGGTCAATAGCGTGGCGTCCTACAATGAGCAGTTCTTC
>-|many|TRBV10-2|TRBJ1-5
CASSEGGNQPQHF
TGCGCCAGCAGTGAAGGGGGAAATCAGCCCCAGCATTTT
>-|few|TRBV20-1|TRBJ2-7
CSARDYLLGEQYF
TGCAGTGCTAGAGACTATCTCCTCGGCGAGCAGTACTTC
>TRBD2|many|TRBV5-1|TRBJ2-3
CASSLGSSGGTDTQYF
TGCGCCAGCAGCTTGGGGAGTAGCGGGGGCACAGATACGCAGTATTTT
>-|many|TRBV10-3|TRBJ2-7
CATAEEKTYEQYF
TGTGCCACCGCCGAGGAAAAAACCTACGAGCAGTACTTC
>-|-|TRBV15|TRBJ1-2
CATIKMGTDDGYTF
TGTGCCACCATCAAAATGGGTACAGATGATGGCTACACCTTC
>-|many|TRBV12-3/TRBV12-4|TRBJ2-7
CASSLGPAYEQYF
TGTGCCAGCAGTTTGGGACCGGCCTACGAGCAGTACTTC
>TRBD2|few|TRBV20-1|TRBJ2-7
CSASSGGSYEQYF
TGCAGTGCTAGCAGCGGGGGGTCCTACGAGCAGTACTTC
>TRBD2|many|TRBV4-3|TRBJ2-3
CASSQDGLAGGTDTQYF
TGCGCCAGCAGCCAAGACGGACTAGCGGGAGGCACAGATACGCAGTATTTT
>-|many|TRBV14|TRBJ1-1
CASSQAANTEAFF
TGTGCCAGCAGCCAAGCCGCAAACACTGAAGCTTTCTTT
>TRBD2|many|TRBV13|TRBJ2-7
CASSVGTSGPYEQYF
TGTGCCAGCAGCGTCGGGACTAGCGGCCCCTACGAGCAGTACTTC
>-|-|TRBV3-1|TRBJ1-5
CASSQEGNWPQHF
TGTGCCAGCAGCCAAGAGGGTAATTGGCCCCAGCATTTT
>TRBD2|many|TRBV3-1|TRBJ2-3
CASSPSLALGADTQYF
TGTGCCAGCAGCCCGTCACTAGCGTTAGGGGCAGATACGCAGTATTTT
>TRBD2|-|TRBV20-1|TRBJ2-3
CSARLASGSRYTDTQYF
TGCAGTGCTAGGCTGGCTAGCGGGAGTCGCTACACAGATACGCAGTATTTT
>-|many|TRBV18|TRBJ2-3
CASSPPGTAADTQYF
TGTGCCAGCTCACCGCCGGGGACCGCCGCCGATACGCAGTATTTT
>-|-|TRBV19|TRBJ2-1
CASSIGKEQFF
TGTGCCAGTAGTATCGGCAAAGAGCAGTTCTTC
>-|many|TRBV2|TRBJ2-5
CASSGGYGETQYF
TGTGCCAGCAGTGGAGGTTACGGAGAGACCCAGTACTTC
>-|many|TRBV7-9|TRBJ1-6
CASSLGGSDSRLRRSNSPLHF
TGTGCCAGCAGCTTAGGAGGGTCAGATTCGCGACTTAGGCGTAGTAATTCACCCCTCCACTTT
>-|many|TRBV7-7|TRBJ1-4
CASSPTQRAEKLFF
TGTGCCAGCAGCCCCACCCAGAGGGCTGAAAAACTGTTTTTT
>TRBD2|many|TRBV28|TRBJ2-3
CAVGRASTDTQYF
TGTGCTGTCGGGAGGGCTAGCACAGATACGCAGTATTTT
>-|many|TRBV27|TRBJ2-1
CASSFVGNEQFF
TGTGCCAGCAGTTTTGTAGGCAATGAGCAGTTCTTC